These 20 T cell receptor beta chains came from one sample sequenced in a study of neurological immune-mediated disorders. TCRdb used MiXCR to reprocess the 5' RACE reads, holding one entry per CDR3 protein. The data contain tens of thousands of distinct CDR3 sequences, 4% to 5.5% of them singletons. The sequencing sample was made of PBMCs. All receptors derive from a woman aged 55-69 years with multiple sclerosis.

In this sample, this clonotype turned up many times. The chain links TRBV15 to TRBJ1-1, with TRBD1 as a possible D gene (6 bases). This CDR3 is built from 13 residues. Trimming took off 8 bases at V and 3 bases at J, with 13 bases between the two ends. CDR1 and CDR2 (germline): LNHNV, YYDKDF (reference sequence). The CDR3 region has the DNA TGTGCCACCCAAAGGACAGATTACACTGAAGCTTTCTTT. It is translated as CATQRTDYTEAFF. The full variable domain, rest sourced from reference TRBV15 and TRBJ1-1, is DAMVIQNPRYQVTQFGKPVTLSCSQTLNHNVMYWYQQKSSQAPKLLFHYYDKDFNNEADTPDNFQSRRPNTSFCFLDIRSPGLGDTAMYLCATQRTDYTEAFFGQGTRLTVV.

This clonotype was found many times. V usage is TRBV29-1 and J usage is TRBJ2-7, with D possibly TRBD1 on 5 matching bases. Looked up from germline, CDR1 is SQVTM and CDR2 is ANQGSEA. This CDR3 contains 14 residues. The V and J ends lost 5 bases and 7 bases respectively, with 21 bases between them. CDR3 amino acids: CSVRGQGAREEQYF. CDR3 coding DNA: TGCAGCGTTAGGGGTCAAGGGGCGCGAGAGGAGCAGTACTTC.

The chain is built from TRBV5-1 and TRBJ1-2; D remains unclear. The CDR3 is 14 residues long. Trimming took 0 bases from V and 3 from J, leaving 9 bases between them. The germline CDR1 and CDR2 sequences are SGHRS and YFSETQ. The CDR3 reads CASSLDGEDYGYTF. In nucleotides, the CDR3 is TGCGCCAGCAGCTTGGACGGGGAGGACTATGGCTACACCTTC.

The table lists this clonotype with a few counts. This chain uses TRBV6-2 or TRBV6-3 with TRBJ1-5; D remains ambiguous. Trimming shortened V by 6 bases and J by 0 bases, and 6 bases separated the two germline ends. This CDR3 comprises 13 residues. Germline lookup yields CDR1 MNHEY and CDR2 SVGEGT. CDR3 sequence reads: CASRPYSNQPQHF. DNA for the CDR3: TGTGCCAGCAGGCCTTATAGCAATCAGCCCCAGCATTTT.

V and J are TRBV15 and TRBJ1-5, with D possibly matching TRBD1 (6 bases). Germline CDR1 reads LNHNV; CDR2 reads YYDKDF (reference sequence). The V and J ends lost 0 bases and 7 bases respectively, with 19 bases between them. CDR3 length: 17 residues. CDR3 nucleotide sequence: TGTGCCACCAGCAGAGATCTGGTTACTGGGGGCTGGCAGCCCCAGCATTTT. Its translation is CATSRDLVTGGWQPQHF.

The sample holds many counts of this clonotype. V and J are TRBV4-3 and TRBJ2-1; perhaps D is TRBD1 or TRBD2 (5 bases each). Germline CDR1 LGHNA, CDR2 YSLEER. CDR3 length: 15 residues. Between the trimmed V and J ends, which lost 4 bases and 5 bases, there was a span of 15 bases. The CDR3 DNA is TGCGCCAGCAGCCGGGACCTAGTTGCGAACAATGAGCAGTTCTTC. Residues: CASSRDLVANNEQFF.

This clonotype has just a few counts. The chain joins TRBV24-1 to TRBJ2-1; D might be TRBD1 (6 bases). The length of the CDR3 is 15 residues. V gave up 4 bases and J gave up 4 bases, with 13 bases separating them. Per the germline V gene, CDR1 is KGHDR and CDR2 is SFDVKD. CDR3 protein: CATSEAGQLYNEQFF. The CDR3 coding sequence is TGTGCCACCAGTGAGGCAGGACAGCTTTACAATGAGCAGTTCTTC.

This clonotype was recorded at least ten times. The V gene is TRBV12-3 or TRBV12-4, the J gene TRBJ2-1; perhaps TRBD2 as D (6 bases). The CDR3 spans 16 residues. The V end lost 7 bases, the J end lost 2 bases, and 18 bases lay between the germline ends. The CDR3 DNA reads TGTGCCAGCACCCGATATAGTGGAGGGACCTACAATGAGCAGTTCTTC. It yields the protein CASTRYSGGTYNEQFF.

The V call is TRBV3-1, the J call TRBJ2-3; tentative D call: TRBD2 (6 bases). The CDR3 runs to 16 residues. The germline V gene encodes CDR1 LGHDT and CDR2 YNNKEL (reference sequence). Trimming cost V 2 bases and J 3 bases, with 15 bases left between them. This CDR3 is CASSQPGALATDTQYF. In DNA form, the CDR3 reads TGTGCCAGCAGCCAACCCGGGGCCCTAGCGACAGATACGCAGTATTTT.

This clonotype was counted at least ten times. This chain links TRBV9 with TRBJ2-3; 12 nucleotides match TRBD2. J lost 3 bases, V lost 2 bases, and 7 bases had no gene match. The CDR3 contains 17 residues. Germline CDR1 reads SGDLS; CDR2 reads YYNGEE. CDR3 residues: CASSVTSGGSLTDTQYF. Here the CDR3 DNA reads TGTGCCAGCAGCGTCACTAGCGGGGGGAGTCTAACAGATACGCAGTATTTT.

This clonotype occurred many times. The gene calls are TRBV25-1 and TRBJ2-3, with D hard to call. The CDR3 has 13 residues. The germline V gene has CDR1 MGHDK and CDR2 SYGVNS. The V gene lost 3 bases and the J gene lost 6 bases, with 10 bases spanning the gap. This CDR3 is CASSEIAPDTQYF. Written as DNA, the CDR3 is TGTGCCAGCAGTGAGATAGCCCCGGATACGCAGTATTTT.

This clonotype was counted many times. This chain connects TRBV6-6 to TRBJ1-1, with D possibly matching TRBD1 (5 bases). Germline V gene lookup returns CDR1 MNHNY and CDR2 SVGAGI (reference sequence). The CDR3 extends over 15 amino acids. The ends were cut back, 2 bases at V and 3 bases at J, with 13 bases in the middle. DNA for the CDR3: TGTGCCAGCAGTTACACGGGGGTTAGGGACACTGAAGCTTTCTTT. This encodes CASSYTGVRDTEAFF.

The V call is TRBV7-2, the J call TRBJ2-1; D could derive from TRBD1 or TRBD2 (5 bases each). Germline V gene sequence: CDR1 SGHTA, CDR2 FQGNSA. This CDR3 has 13 amino acids. The germline V and J ends were trimmed by 4 bases and 10 bases, with 14 bases remaining between them. The CDR3 DNA follows: TGTGCCAGCAGCTACTCCGGGACCTACGAGCAGTTCTTC. It codes for CASSYSGTYEQFF.

This clonotype was seen ten or more times. This rearrangement joins TRBV20-1 to TRBJ2-7; D unresolved. CDR1 DFQATT and CDR2 SNEGSKA come from the germline V gene (reference sequence). CDR3 length: 13 amino acids. V was pared by 3 bases and J by 1 base, with 10 bases between. CDR3 sequence reads: CSASGWGSYEQYV. The CDR3 nucleotides read TGCAGTGCTAGTGGCTGGGGTTCCTACGAGCAGTACGTC.

By proportion, this clonotype is medium-sized. The chain employs TRBV20-1 and TRBJ1-5, with D unresolved. Germline values: CDR1 DFQATT, CDR2 SNEGSKA (reference sequence). This CDR3 is 13 amino acids long. V was shortened by 2 bases and J by 1 base, with 6 bases between the two germline ends. CDR3 in amino acids: CSARLISNQPQHF. The CDR3 nucleotides are TGCAGTGCTAGACTTATAAGCAATCAGCCCCAGCATTTT.

This clonotype has just a few counts. The genes are TRBV20-1 and TRBJ1-1; TRBD1 might be the D (6 bases). CDR3 length equals 13 residues. Trimming left V 5 bases short and J 6 bases short, with 16 bases between. CDR1 and CDR2 (germline): DFQATT, SNEGSKA (reference sequence). The CDR3 here is CSAPQTTGSEAFF. The DNA of the CDR3 is TGCAGTGCTCCGCAAACTACAGGGTCTGAAGCTTTCTTT.

The sample holds many counts of this clonotype. V usage is TRBV7-8 and J usage is TRBJ2-2, with D perhaps matching TRBD2 (5 bases). Germline V gene data show CDR1 as SGHVS and CDR2 as FQNEAQ. The V end was cut by 4 bases, the J end by 9 bases, with 15 bases between. This CDR3 region has 14 residues. The DNA of the CDR3 is TGTGCCAGCAGCTCAATGAGGGATATCCGGGAGCTGTTTTTT. This codes for CASSSMRDIRELFF.

In its sample, this clonotype was seen a few times. The chain links TRBV3-1 to TRBJ1-1; D unclear. Germline V gene sequence: CDR1 LGHDT, CDR2 YNNKEL (reference sequence). The V and J ends lost 0 bases and 7 bases respectively, with 12 bases between them. The CDR3 is 14 residues long. This chain's CDR3 is CASSQDSIDLEAFF. The CDR3 DNA follows: TGTGCCAGCAGCCAAGATTCCATAGACCTTGAAGCTTTCTTT.

As for this clonotype: Likely a read error: the CDR3 ends without its conserved phenylalanine or tryptophan. The V gene is TRBV20-1, the J gene TRBJ2-5; TRBD2 might be the D (5 bases). The germline V and J ends were trimmed by 6 bases and 4 bases, with 9 bases remaining between them. This CDR3 comprises 11 residues. Germline V CDR1 and CDR2: DFQATT, SNEGSKA (reference sequence). The CDR3, as DNA: TGCAGTGCCACTAGGTTAGAGACCCAGTACAAC. Translating gives CSATRLETQYN.

This clonotype was counted ten times or more. V gene TRBV7-2 combines with J gene TRBJ1-2, with TRBD1 identical over 7 bases. The germline gives CDR1 SGHTA, CDR2 FQGNSA. V lost 5 bases to trimming and J lost 4 bases; unmatched junction nucleotides: 7. The CDR3 has 14 residues. The CDR3: CASSPLQGPYGYTF. For the CDR3, the DNA is TGTGCCAGCAGCCCACTACAGGGGCCCTATGGCTACACCTTC. Full variable domain (missing parts from reference TRBV7-2 and TRBJ1-2): GAGVSQSPSNKVTEKGKDVELRCDPISGHTALYWYRQSLGQGLEFLIYFQGNSAPDKSGLPSDRFSAERTGGSVSTLTIQRTQQEDSAVYLCASSPLQGPYGYTFGSGTRLTVV.